A single sample is the source of the 26 T cell receptor beta chains below, sequenced in a study of blood T cells in healthy people across ages (dated by TCRdb to the mid-2010s). The method behind the library was 5' RACE. Data came from an Illumina HiSeq 2500. A second PCR of roughly 6 to 12 cycles was run with a J-beta primer mix and a sample-barcoded 5' primer. TCRdb's own reprocessing of the public reads used fastp at Q25 and MiXCR and kept productive beta chains. Each CDR3 protein gets just one entry, which takes the most common genes and DNA from the rows behind it. The sample data list hundreds of thousands of distinct CDR3 sequences, and approximately 22% of these were observed just once. About 20% of the sample is held by the ten biggest clonotypes. Sequenced input: blood. These receptors were taken from a man between 65 and 85 years old in good health.

Note on this clonotype: A junction boundary mismatches the germline segment, possibly from a read error. The chain couples TRBV10-1 to TRBJ2-3; tentative D call: TRBD2 (6 bases). The germline CDR1 and CDR2 sequences are WNHNN and SYGVQD (reference sequence). CDR3 length: 15 amino acids. In DNA form, the CDR3 reads TGCGCCGGCAGTGAAGGCCAGCGGGCGGGAGATACGCAGTATTTT. Residues: CAGSEGQRAGDTQYF.

The rearrangement links TRBV28 to TRBJ1-2, with D maybe TRBD1 (6 bases). The CDR3 contains 15 residues. Trimming shortened V by 7 bases and J by 6 bases, and 21 bases separated the two germline ends. The germline V gene encodes CDR1 MDHEN and CDR2 SYDVKM. The CDR3 DNA reads as TGTGCCAGCACCATGGTGGGGAAGGGGACAAATGGCTACACCTTC. It codes for CASTMVGKGTNGYTF.

This clonotype was counted only a few times. V and J are TRBV9 and TRBJ1-1, with D perhaps matching TRBD1 (5 bases). The germline V and J ends were trimmed by 0 bases and 11 bases, with 14 bases remaining between them. The CDR3 is 13 residues long. Germline V gene data show CDR1 as SGDLS and CDR2 as YYNGEE. CDR3 region: CASSVELGSGAFF. DNA of the CDR3: TGTGCCAGCAGCGTAGAATTGGGTTCAGGGGCTTTCTTT.

This clonotype was counted between two and nine times. The rearrangement joins TRBV5-1 to TRBJ1-2; no definite D call. CDR1 SGHRS and CDR2 YFSETQ come from the germline V gene. Trimming stripped 0 bases from V and 5 bases from J, with 11 bases between. CDR3 size: 14 residues. CDR3 sequence reads: CASSLDRTEYGYTF. The CDR3 DNA is TGCGCCAGCAGCTTGGACAGAACGGAATATGGCTACACCTTC.

The chain is built from TRBV6-6 and TRBJ1-2; D is unclear. CDR1 is MNHNY, CDR2 SVGAGI, per germline (reference sequence). Trimming took 8 bases from V and 0 from J, leaving 4 bases between them. The CDR3 has 11 residues. CDR3 sequence (DNA): TGTGCCAGCGGGTCTAACTATGGCTACACCTTC. Amino acid sequence: CASGSNYGYTF.

The J gene is TRBJ2-7, the V gene TRBV12-5; possibly TRBD1 for D (7 bases). The J call may be wrong; the DNA end is better matched by TRBJ2-1. Germline CDR1 reads LGHNT; CDR2 reads FRNRAP. The length of the CDR3 is 13 residues. CDR3: CASGGGTVNEQFF. The CDR3, as DNA: TGTGCTAGTGGTGGGGGGACAGTCAATGAGCAGTTCTTC.

This clonotype was seen only once. The chain employs TRBV21-1 and TRBJ2-5. The J call may be in error: the DNA end matches TRBJ2-7 better. TRBV21-1 has pseudogene status. The CDR3 loop spans 10 amino acids. This CDR3 is CASSKHEQYF. The CDR3 region has the DNA TGTGCCAGCAGCAAACACGAGCAGTACTTC.

This clonotype was detected only a few times. The chain couples TRBV4-2 to TRBJ2-1, with D possibly TRBD1 on 6 matching bases. This CDR3 has 15 amino acids. Germline CDR1 is LGHNA and CDR2 is YNFKEQ. Between the trimmed V and J ends, which lost 3 bases and 2 bases, there was a span of 11 bases. The CDR3 is CASSQRDNPYNEQFF. CDR3 nucleotides: TGTGCCAGCAGCCAGAGGGACAACCCCTACAATGAGCAGTTCTTC.

The table lists this clonotype with many counts. This rearrangement joins TRBV12-3 or TRBV12-4 to TRBJ2-5; D gene ambiguous. V dropped 6 bases and J dropped 5 bases, with 13 bases sitting between them. This CDR3 region has 13 residues. Here the CDR3 reads CASSPLGIETQYF. In DNA, the CDR3 is TGTGCCAGCAGCCCACTGGGGATCGAGACCCAGTACTTC.

V is TRBV14 and J is TRBJ1-2; D remains ambiguous. The germline V and J ends were trimmed by 0 bases and 5 bases, with 13 bases remaining between them. The CDR3 totals 15 residues. Germline lookup yields CDR1 SGHDN and CDR2 FVKESK. CDR3 sequence reads: CASSQDRGRSYGYTF. The CDR3 region has the DNA TGTGCCAGCAGCCAAGATCGAGGGCGGAGTTATGGCTACACCTTC. The entire variable domain, with the rest obtained from reference TRBV14 and TRBJ1-2, is as follows: EAGVTQFPSHSVIEKGQTVTLRCDPISGHDNLYWYRRVMGKEIKFLLHFVKESKQDESGMPNNRFLAERTGGTYSTLKVQPAELEDSGVYFCASSQDRGRSYGYTFGSGTRLTVV.

The V call is TRBV18, the J call TRBJ1-4; TRBD1 agrees at 11 bases. CDR1 is KGHSH and CDR2 is LQKENI in the germline V gene. This CDR3 has 15 residues. Trimming took 3 bases from V and 8 from J; bases not matched to a gene: 5. The CDR3 sequence is CASSPGQGANEKLFF. The CDR3 nucleotides read TGTGCCAGCTCACCTGGACAGGGGGCGAACGAAAAACTGTTTTTT.

At least ten counts were recorded for this clonotype. The chain links TRBV7-2 to TRBJ2-5; no clear D. The V end was cut by 0 bases, the J end by 1 base, with 6 bases between. CDR1 and CDR2 from the germline V gene are SGHTA and FQGNSA. The CDR3 totals 14 residues. The CDR3 spells CASSLAASQETQYF. The DNA for the CDR3 is TGTGCCAGCAGCTTAGCGGCCAGCCAAGAGACCCAGTACTTC.

In its sample, this clonotype was seen a few times. The V and J genes are TRBV12-3 or TRBV12-4 and TRBJ1-5, with 8 bases lining up with TRBD1. With 5 bases clipped from V and 2 bases from J, the junction kept 2 bases outside the gene matches. CDR3 length equals 14 residues. CDR3 sequence: CASSMTGGNQPQHF. CDR3 nucleotides: TGTGCCAGCAGTATGACAGGGGGCAATCAGCCCCAGCATTTT.

In this sample, this clonotype turned up a few times. This CDR3 reads CASSLAGLAGVSTDTQYF. In DNA, the CDR3 is TGTGCCAGCAGCTTAGCGGGACTAGCGGGAGTTAGCACAGATACGCAGTATTTT. This chain uses TRBV7-2 with TRBJ2-3; 14 bases are a match to TRBD2. J lost 0 bases, V lost 0 bases, and 2 bases had no gene match. CDR3 length: 18 amino acids. From germline, CDR1 is SGHTA and CDR2 FQGNSA.

The J gene is TRBJ1-5, the V gene TRBV30, with a tentative D call TRBD1 (6 bases). The CDR3 is 13 residues long. The germline V and J ends were trimmed by 0 bases and 8 bases, with 11 bases remaining between them. Germline CDR1 is GTSNPN and CDR2 is SVGIG (reference sequence). CDR3 sequence (DNA): TGTGCCTGGAGTGTAGGGGGGCGTAAGCCCCAGCATTTT. Translated, it gives CAWSVGGRKPQHF.

This clonotype has only one observation. The gene calls are TRBV11-2 and TRBJ2-2; tentatively, D is TRBD2 (6 bases). CDR3 size: 15 residues. In germline, CDR1 is SGHAT, CDR2 FQNNGV. Deletions cut 2 bases from V and 6 bases from J, with 13 bases between. CDR3 region: CASSLIRGSAGELFF. As DNA, the CDR3 is TGTGCCAGCAGCTTAATCCGGGGGAGCGCCGGGGAGCTGTTTTTT.

This clonotype was detected many times. The chain recombines TRBV12-3 or TRBV12-4 with TRBJ2-7; D assignment may be TRBD1 or TRBD2 (5 bases each). The V end was cut by 3 bases, the J end by 0 bases, with 9 bases between. The CDR3 sequence is 14 residues long. The CDR3 here is CASSFGGGSYEQYF. DNA for the CDR3: TGTGCCAGCAGTTTTGGTGGGGGCTCCTACGAGCAGTACTTC.

The J gene is TRBJ2-3, the V gene TRBV5-1; 14 bases are shared with TRBD2. With V trimmed by 3 bases and J by 2 bases, 2 bases remained unmatched. The CDR3 runs 16 residues. CDR1 is SGHRS and CDR2 is YFSETQ in the germline V gene. The CDR3 nucleotides are TGCGCCAGCAGCTGGACTAGCGGGAGGACCACAGATACGCAGTATTTT. This gives the protein CASSWTSGRTTDTQYF.

This clonotype showed up just a few times. The chain links TRBV28 to TRBJ2-1, with 10 bases aligning to TRBD2. The CDR3 length is 16 residues. CDR1 and CDR2 from the germline V gene are MDHEN and SYDVKM. J lost 5 bases, V lost 3 bases, and 7 bases had no gene match. The CDR3 nucleotides read TGTGCCAGCAGTTTGCCTAGCGGGGGCCCCAACAATGAGCAGTTCTTC. Translation gives CASSLPSGGPNNEQFF. Using reference TRBV28 and TRBJ2-1 for the parts outside the CDR3, the full variable domain is DVKVTQSSRYLVKRTGEKVFLECVQDMDHENMFWYRQDPGLGLRLIYFSYDVKMKEKGDIPEGYSVSREKKERFSLILESASTNQTSMYLCASSLPSGGPNNEQFFGPGTRLTVL.

The chain has TRBV20-1 and TRBJ1-6; tentative D call: TRBD1 (5 bases). Germline V gives CDR1 DFQATT, CDR2 SNEGSKA (reference sequence). Trimming took off 1 base at V and 9 bases at J, with 16 bases between the two ends. This CDR3 comprises 15 residues. In DNA form, the CDR3 reads TGCAGTGCTAGAGTGGTAGTCAGCGGGACTTCACCCCTCCACTTT. Translated: CSARVVVSGTSPLHF.

There are a few counts of this clonotype. This chain uses TRBV9 with TRBJ2-6; D is unresolved. In germline, CDR1 is SGDLS, CDR2 YYNGEE. V was pared by 0 bases and J by 4 bases, with 5 bases between. This CDR3 is 14 amino acids long. The CDR3 bases are TGTGCCAGCAGCGTAGCCCTGGGGGCCAACGTCCTGACTTTC. It yields the protein CASSVALGANVLTF. The full variable domain, in which reference TRBV9 and TRBJ2-6 provide the parts outside the CDR3, is DSGVTQTPKHLITATGQRVTLRCSPRSGDLSVYWYQQSLDQGLQFLIQYYNGEERAKGNILERFSAQQFPDLHSELNLSSLELGDSALYFCASSVALGANVLTFGAGSRLTVL.

This chain connects TRBV7-9 to TRBJ1-1, with 10 bases fitting TRBD1. The ends lost 5 bases at V and 0 bases at J; junction bases unmatched: 6. The CDR3 sequence is 16 residues long. CDR1 SEHNR and CDR2 FQNEAQ come from the germline V gene (reference sequence). The CDR3 sequence: CASSPRQGALNTEAFF. Here the CDR3 DNA reads TGTGCCAGCAGCCCTAGACAGGGGGCTTTGAACACTGAAGCTTTCTTT.

In its sample, this clonotype was seen a few times. The chain uses TRBV29-1 and TRBJ2-5; D unclear. CDR3 length: 14 amino acids. V was clipped by 3 bases and J by 1 base, with 12 bases between them. Germline V lookup: CDR1 SQVTM, CDR2 ANQGSEA. In DNA, the CDR3 is TGCAGCGTTGAGCGGCTCAGTCCCCAAGAGACCCAGTACTTC. This sequence encodes CSVERLSPQETQYF.

The chain couples TRBV3-1 to TRBJ2-1; a possible D gene is TRBD1 (6 bases). Trimming stripped 4 bases from V and 10 bases from J, with 11 bases between. The CDR3 spans 12 residues. Germline V gene data show CDR1 as LGHDT and CDR2 as YNNKEL (reference sequence). The CDR3: CASSPQGREQFF. CDR3 sequence (DNA): TGTGCCAGCAGCCCGCAGGGGAGAGAGCAGTTCTTC.

This clonotype was observed a few times. The rearrangement joins TRBV6-1 to TRBJ2-5; possibly TRBD1 or TRBD2 for D (5 bases each). The V gene lost 1 base and the J gene lost 4 bases, with 19 bases spanning the gap. Germline V gene data show CDR1 as MNHNS and CDR2 as SASEGT. The length of the CDR3 is 17 residues. CDR3 DNA: TGTGCCAGCAGTGAAGGTGGAGGCTCAGGGCTCGGAGAGACCCAGTACTTC. Its translation is CASSEGGGSGLGETQYF.

This sequence joins TRBV7-2 and TRBJ2-5; D is perhaps TRBD1 or TRBD2 (6 bases each). Germline V gene lookup returns CDR1 SGHTA and CDR2 FQGNSA. The CDR3 covers 15 residues. With 5 bases removed from V and 4 bases from J, the gap between germline ends came to 17 bases. CDR3 in amino acids: CASSTSGPRGETQYF. DNA for the CDR3: TGTGCCAGCAGCACCAGCGGGCCCAGGGGAGAGACCCAGTACTTC.